Below, 3 T cell receptor beta chains from the same sample are listed, as sequenced in a study of blood T cell repertoires in COVID-19 (dated by TCRdb to about 2020). To prepare the library, the immunoSEQ multiplex PCR assay was applied. TCRdb provides this immuneACCESS table in a form limited to in-frame rearrangements. Some clones are lacking; in checked studies, under half of them reflect an unresolved V gene, and why the rest are absent is not known. The sample table shows about 190,000 clones, and under 90% are seen once. The ten largest account for under 12% of the sample. Sequenced sample: peripheral blood. The receptors come from a woman of 80 years or more with active or convalescent COVID-19.

About this clone itself: Other DNA sequences from this sample encode an identical CDR3 as well. This sequence joins TRBV5-1 and TRBJ2-5; TRBD2 might be the D (5 bases). The CDR3 sequence is 13 residues long. Germline loops: CDR1 SGHRS, CDR2 YFSETQ. Trimming stripped 2 bases from V and 2 bases from J, with 7 bases between. DNA of the CDR3: TGCGCCAGCAGCTTAGAGGGTCAAGAGACCCAGTACTTC. This encodes CASSLEGQETQYF.

The chain recombines TRBV18 with TRBJ1-1; 7 positions match TRBD1. In germline, CDR1 is KGHSH, CDR2 LQKENI. This CDR3 region has 17 residues. V lost 5 bases and J lost 2; bases outside the gene matches: 14. CDR3: CASSFTGAQVINTEAFF. CDR3 nucleotides: TGTGCCAGCTCATTCACAGGGGCCCAAGTAATCAACACTGAAGCTTTCTTT.

V is TRBV7-9 and J is TRBJ2-5; 9 positions agree with TRBD1. Looked up from germline, CDR1 is SEHNR and CDR2 is FQNEAQ (reference sequence). CDR3 size: 15 residues. V shed 10 bases, J shed 4 bases, and the junction held 13 bases outside the gene matches. CDR3 in DNA: TGTGCCACCAACTTGGGACAGGGCCTCTCAGAGACCCAGTACTTC. Translating gives CATNLGQGLSETQYF. Drawing the rest from reference TRBV7-9 and TRBJ2-5, the complete variable domain is DTGVSQNPRHKITKRGQNVTFRCDPISEHNRLYWYRQTLGQGPEFLTYFQNEAQLEKSRLLSDRFSAERPKGSFSTLEIQRTEQGDSAMYLCATNLGQGLSETQYFGPGTRLLVL.